Listed here are 27 T cell receptor beta chains from one sample, sequenced in a study of shared clonotypes between healthy human individuals. Profiled with immunoSEQ multiplex PCR; TCRdb holds only in-frame clones, not every one. The data show some 2.1 million clones, about 95% seen once. As defined, naive CD8 cells were CD45RO-negative and positively selected for CCR7, with terminally differentiated effector memory CD45RA+ cells excluded. Sequenced input: naive CD8+ T cells sorted from blood. Receptors were obtained from a man younger than 35 in good health.

Concerning this clone itself: Other DNA sequences in this specimen translate into the identical CDR3. The chain has TRBV27 and TRBJ2-5; D is undetermined. Germline lookup yields CDR1 MNHEY and CDR2 SMNVEV (reference sequence). This CDR3 is built from 13 residues. V was pared by 5 bases and J by 0 bases, with 7 bases between. CDR3 protein: CASSPVDQETQYF. CDR3 nucleotides: TGTGCCAGCAGTCCCGTCGACCAAGAGACCCAGTACTTC.

Note on this clone: Other DNA variants within this sample encode the same CDR3. The CDR3 sequence is CASSIGYNEQFF. CDR3 DNA sequence: TGTGCCAGTAGTATAGGTTACAATGAGCAGTTCTTC. The chain employs TRBV19 and TRBJ2-1; D not certain. V was cut by 1 base and J by 4 bases, with 2 bases left in between. CDR3 size: 12 residues. Germline lookup yields CDR1 LNHDA and CDR2 SQIVND (reference sequence).

The chain uses TRBV5-1 and TRBJ2-5; D gene uncertain. CDR1 and CDR2 from the germline V gene are SGHRS and YFSETQ. With 4 bases removed from V and 5 bases from J, the gap between germline ends came to 21 bases. The CDR3 has 16 residues. In nucleotides, the CDR3 is TGCGCCAGCAGCGCAGACCAACCCTTGGGGTGGGAGACCCAGTACTTC. Its translation: CASSADQPLGWETQYF.

This chain links TRBV7-2 with TRBJ2-5, with D possibly called TRBD1 or TRBD2 (6 bases each). Per the germline V gene, CDR1 is SGHTA and CDR2 is FQGNSA. This CDR3 comprises 15 residues. Trimming left V 3 bases short and J 4 bases short, with 15 bases between. Here the CDR3 DNA reads TGTGCCAGCAGCTTGGCGGGACATGCGGGAGAGACCCAGTACTTC. As protein: CASSLAGHAGETQYF.

The chain joins TRBV5-1 to TRBJ2-1; 13 bases align to TRBD2. Trimming cost V 5 bases and J 4 bases; bases outside gene matches: 0. The germline CDR1 and CDR2 sequences are SGHRS and YFSETQ. The CDR3 spans 14 residues. CDR3 DNA: TGCGCCAGCAGGACTAGCGGGGGGTACAATGAGCAGTTCTTC. Protein: CASRTSGGYNEQFF. Looking up the rest from reference TRBV5-1 and TRBJ2-1 gives the full variable domain: KAGVTQTPRYLIKTRGQQVTLSCSPISGHRSVSWYQQTPGQGLQFLFEYFSETQRNKGNFPGRFSGRQFSNSRSEMNVSTLELGDSALYLCASRTSGGYNEQFFGPGTRLTVL.

This CDR3 is CATSRVQAQPQHF. CDR3 DNA: TGTGCCACCAGCAGAGTGCAGGCCCAGCCCCAGCATTTT. V usage is TRBV15 and J usage is TRBJ1-5; D is unresolved. This CDR3 contains 13 residues. V was trimmed by 1 base and J by 7 bases, leaving 8 bases between them. Germline values: CDR1 LNHNV, CDR2 YYDKDF (reference sequence).

This chain joins TRBV6-5 and TRBJ1-5, with D maybe TRBD1 (5 bases). Germline V CDR1 and CDR2: MNHEY, SVGAGI. The CDR3 runs to 15 residues. V lost 5 bases to trimming and J lost 7 bases, with 18 bases between them. CDR3 in amino acids: CASSQDHQGGQPQHF. For the CDR3, the DNA is TGTGCCAGCAGTCAAGACCACCAGGGCGGCCAGCCCCAGCATTTT.

This chain links TRBV10-2 with TRBJ2-3; no clear D gene. The CDR3 totals 13 residues. In germline, CDR1 is WSHSY, CDR2 SAAADI. The V and J ends lost 3 bases and 2 bases respectively, with 6 bases between them. The CDR3: CASSDTATDTQYF. As DNA, the CDR3 is TGCGCCAGCAGTGATACGGCCACAGATACGCAGTATTTT.

Points on this clone: The sample has other DNA sequences that encode this CDR3 too. The chain carries TRBV7-9 and TRBJ2-3, with a possible D match to TRBD2 (7 bases). Deletions cut 1 base from V and 2 bases from J, with 10 bases between. The germline gives CDR1 SEHNR, CDR2 FQNEAQ (reference sequence). CDR3 length: 15 amino acids. The CDR3 DNA reads as TGTGCCAGCAGCTTAGTGGCGGGGGCCACAGATACGCAGTATTTT. Translated, it gives CASSLVAGATDTQYF.

V usage is TRBV19 and J usage is TRBJ2-1; TRBD1 matches at 8 bases. Germline CDR1 LNHDA, CDR2 SQIVND (reference sequence). CDR3 length: 14 amino acids. V shed 4 bases, J shed 8 bases, and the junction held 7 bases outside the gene matches. CDR3 DNA: TGTGCCAGTAGTAGCCGGGACAGGCCATATGAGCAGTTCTTC. Translated, it gives CASSSRDRPYEQFF.

The V call is TRBV4-1, the J call TRBJ2-2; the D is unclear. V was trimmed by 5 bases and J by 0 bases, leaving 4 bases between them. Germline loops: CDR1 MGHRA, CDR2 YSYEKL. CDR3 size: 13 residues. As DNA, the CDR3 is TGCGCCAGCAGCGTGACGAACACCGGGGAGCTGTTTTTT. Its protein product is CASSVTNTGELFF.

The chain employs TRBV5-1 and TRBJ2-3, with TRBD2 matching over 11 bases. The CDR3 consists of 16 residues. Germline V lookup: CDR1 SGHRS, CDR2 YFSETQ. Germline trimming cut 4 bases from V and 6 bases from J; bases unmatched to any gene: 10. DNA of the CDR3: TGCGCCAGCAGCCAAAATTTAGCGGGAGGGCCTGATACGCAGTATTTT. It yields the protein CASSQNLAGGPDTQYF.

The chain is built from TRBV13 and TRBJ1-4; TRBD1 is a possible D gene (6 bases). This CDR3 has 16 amino acids. V lost 4 bases and J lost 7, with 19 bases in between. Germline assignment: CDR1 PRHDT and CDR2 FYEKMQ (reference sequence). CDR3 loop: CASSSSLRGFGEKLFF. In DNA, the CDR3 is TGTGCCAGCAGCTCCTCCCTCAGGGGCTTTGGTGAAAAACTGTTTTTT.

The chain carries TRBV7-9 and TRBJ2-2; tentative D call: TRBD1 (5 bases). With 8 bases removed from V and 3 bases from J, the gap between germline ends came to 16 bases. Germline V CDR1 and CDR2: SEHNR, FQNEAQ (reference sequence). The CDR3 covers 15 residues. The CDR3 loop reads CASRRDSPDTGELFF. The DNA for the CDR3 is TGTGCCAGCCGTCGCGACAGCCCCGACACCGGGGAGCTGTTTTTT.

V usage is TRBV2 and J usage is TRBJ2-3, with 15 positions matching TRBD2. The CDR3 has 18 residues. Looked up from germline, CDR1 is SNHLY and CDR2 is FYNNEI. The trim removed 8 bases at V and 5 bases at J, leaving 14 bases unmatched. The CDR3 region is CASAPPGLAGGGEDTQYF. The CDR3 DNA reads TGTGCCAGCGCCCCTCCGGGACTAGCGGGGGGCGGGGAAGATACGCAGTATTTT.

This chain connects TRBV27 to TRBJ2-5, with TRBD2 matching over 13 bases. The CDR3 spans 17 residues. Germline CDR1 reads MNHEY; CDR2 reads SMNVEV (reference sequence). V shed 0 bases and J 5 bases; nucleotides not matched to a gene: 6. The chain's CDR3 is CASSLSWTSGSRETQYF. In DNA, the CDR3 is TGTGCCAGCAGTTTATCGTGGACTAGCGGGAGCCGCGAGACCCAGTACTTC.

V is TRBV4-3 and J is TRBJ2-7; D gene uncertain. This CDR3 is 15 amino acids long. Per the germline V gene, CDR1 is LGHNA and CDR2 is YSLEER. V dropped 0 bases and J dropped 7 bases, with 16 bases sitting between them. DNA for the CDR3: TGCGCCAGCAGCCAAGATCCTGGCTGGTCTTGGGAGCAGTACTTC. Its protein is CASSQDPGWSWEQYF.

About this clone: The sample carries other DNA sequences with the same CDR3. The chain couples TRBV6-5 to TRBJ1-5; D gene unclear. The CDR3 spans 14 residues. V was clipped by 2 bases and J by 5 bases, with 10 bases between them. The germline gives CDR1 MNHEY, CDR2 SVGAGI. The CDR3 DNA reads TGTGCCAGCAGTTACGGGCAGGAGGATCAGCCCCAGCATTTT. It codes for CASSYGQEDQPQHF.

This clone occurred once. The chain recombines TRBV19 with TRBJ2-7; D may be TRBD2 (5 bases). V lost 5 bases to trimming and J lost 3 bases, with 20 bases between them. Per the germline V gene, CDR1 is LNHDA and CDR2 is SQIVND (reference sequence). CDR3 size: 16 residues. CDR3 sequence: CASSEEPGTVVYEQYF. The CDR3 DNA is TGTGCCAGTAGTGAGGAGCCGGGAACCGTCGTCTACGAGCAGTACTTC.

This clone occurred once. The V and J genes are TRBV11-2 and TRBJ1-5; weak D call: TRBD1 (5 bases). V lost 2 bases and J 0 bases, leaving 17 bases between the germline ends. Germline lookup yields CDR1 SGHAT and CDR2 FQNNGV. The CDR3 contains 18 residues. CDR3 in DNA: TGTGCCAGCAGCTTAAGCCTCCCGAGGGGATATAGCAATCAGCCCCAGCATTTT. It yields the protein CASSLSLPRGYSNQPQHF.

A word on this clone: Other DNA variants within this sample encode the same CDR3. This sequence joins TRBV6-1 and TRBJ2-7; D remains ambiguous. Germline V gene sequence: CDR1 MNHNS, CDR2 SASEGT. V was clipped by 6 bases and J by 3 bases, with 9 bases between them. This CDR3 comprises 12 residues. The CDR3 coding sequence is TGTGCCAGCAGAGGAGTGAGCTACGAGCAGTACTTC. Its translation: CASRGVSYEQYF.

This clone was counted once. The V and J genes are TRBV7-6 and TRBJ2-7, with D perhaps matching TRBD1 (6 bases). The CDR3 covers 12 residues. Germline V gene sequence: CDR1 SGHVS, CDR2 FNYEAQ. V shed 5 bases and J shed 4 bases, with 9 bases lying between them. CDR3 amino acids: CASSPTGYEQYF. The CDR3 DNA reads as TGTGCCAGCAGCCCAACAGGGTACGAGCAGTACTTC.

V is TRBV11-2 and J is TRBJ2-7; D is perhaps TRBD2 (6 bases). V was clipped by 4 bases and J by 3 bases, with 16 bases between them. Germline V gives CDR1 SGHAT, CDR2 FQNNGV. The CDR3 extends over 15 amino acids. The CDR3 coding sequence is TGTGCCAGCAGCTGGGGTCCTAGCGAGGGCTACGAGCAGTACTTC. It is translated as CASSWGPSEGYEQYF. The full variable domain, its missing parts supplied by reference TRBV11-2 and TRBJ2-7, is EAGVAQSPRYKIIEKRQSVAFWCNPISGHATLYWYQQILGQGPKLLIQFQNNGVVDDSQLPKDRFSAERLKGVDSTLKIQPAKLEDSAVYLCASSWGPSEGYEQYFGPGTRLTVT.

The rearrangement joins TRBV2 to TRBJ2-7; D uncertain. V was trimmed by 6 bases and J by 3 bases, leaving 12 bases between them. The CDR3 contains 13 residues. Germline CDR1 is SNHLY and CDR2 is FYNNEI. CDR3 loop: CASRATMDYEQYF. DNA for the CDR3: TGTGCCAGCAGGGCCACCATGGACTACGAGCAGTACTTC.

This rearrangement joins TRBV19 to TRBJ1-2, with a weak D call TRBD1 (6 bases). V dropped 0 bases and J dropped 4 bases, with 15 bases sitting between them. The CDR3 has 16 residues. In germline, CDR1 is LNHDA, CDR2 SQIVND (reference sequence). CDR3 sequence reads: CASSIDLRTESYGYTF. CDR3 nucleotide sequence: TGTGCCAGTAGTATAGATCTGCGGACAGAATCCTATGGCTACACCTTC.

The chain carries TRBV27 and TRBJ1-1; D unresolved. The V end was cut by 7 bases, the J end by 6 bases, with 9 bases between. The germline V gene encodes CDR1 MNHEY and CDR2 SMNVEV (reference sequence). The CDR3 spans 11 residues. CDR3 DNA sequence: TGTGCCAGCATCTATAGGGCTGAAGCTTTCTTT. Translation gives CASIYRAEAFF.

The CDR3 nucleotides read TGTGCCAGCACCCTAGGGGGGGACAAGCCCGGAGCCTACGAGCAGTACTTC. It is translated as CASTLGGDKPGAYEQYF. The J gene is TRBJ2-7, the V gene TRBV7-9, with D perhaps matching TRBD2 (7 bases). Trimming pared 7 bases from V and 2 bases from J, leaving 24 bases between. Germline CDR1 reads SEHNR; CDR2 reads FQNEAQ (reference sequence). The CDR3 consists of 17 residues.